A selection of T cell receptor beta chains follows, all from one sample in a study of blood T cell repertoires in COVID-19. The data were produced by immunoSEQ multiplex PCR, yet TCRdb's version contains in-frame clones alone and is incomplete. In the table there are around 230,000 clones, roughly 88% of which are singletons. The sequenced material came from PBMCs or T cells enriched from blood (not recorded which). Receptors were obtained from a woman aged 40 to 50 with acute COVID-19. Both conserved end residues are part of each CDR3. Each record gives: CDR3 DNA, CDR3 protein, V gene, clone size, D gene, J gene. A D gene is named only where the DNA matches it firmly. For some rows the clone size is stated as once, few or many, or as a class when expanded; others skip it.

DNA: TGTGCCAGCAGGCCCGACAGGGTCTTTGCCACAGATACGCAGTATTTT; CDR3: CASRPDRVFATDTQYF; V: TRBV27; size: -; D: TRBD1; J: TRBJ2-3
DNA: TGTGCCAGCAGCCTACAGGGGGTAGGTGGCTACACCTTC; CDR3: CASSLQGVGGYTF; V: TRBV9; size: once; D: TRBD1; J: TRBJ1-2
DNA: TGTGCCAGCAGTTACGCACAGGGGGGAGTCTACGAGCAGTACTTC; CDR3: CASSYAQGGVYEQYF; V: TRBV6-5; size: -; D: TRBD1; J: TRBJ2-7
DNA: TGTGCCAGCAAAAGTGGACTAGTGTACAATGAGCAGTTCTTC; CDR3: CASKSGLVYNEQFF; V: TRBV2; size: -; D: TRBD2; J: TRBJ2-1
DNA: TGTGCCAGCAGCGTAAACACAGGGGGACCGGGGGAGCTGTTTTTT; CDR3: CASSVNTGGPGELFF; V: TRBV9; size: -; D: TRBD1; J: TRBJ2-2
DNA: TGTGCCAGCAGCGACGGGGGCAGGGGGCGAGCAAACACCATATATTTT; CDR3: CASSDGGRGRANTIYF; V: TRBV9; size: -; D: TRBD1; J: TRBJ1-3
DNA: TGCGCCAGCAGCCAGCCCGGCCGGGACACTGAAGCTTTCTTT; CDR3: CASSQPGRDTEAFF; V: TRBV4-3; size: -; D: -; J: TRBJ1-1
DNA: TGCGCCAGCAGTGAGTCGACCTCGGCTAGCGGTTTGGCAGATACGCAGTATTTT; CDR3: CASSESTSASGLADTQYF; V: TRBV10-1; size: -; D: TRBD2; J: TRBJ2-3
DNA: TGCAGCGTTATGTGGGGAAGTAGCAGGGGATATCAGCCCCAGCATTTT; CDR3: CSVMWGSSRGYQPQHF; V: TRBV29-1; size: once; D: -; J: TRBJ1-5
DNA: TGTGCCAGCTCACCAGTAGAGGATCAGCCCCAGCATTTT; CDR3: CASSPVEDQPQHF; V: TRBV18; size: few; D: -; J: TRBJ1-5
DNA: TGTGCCAGCAGTTACGCCCCTACAGGGTATAATTCACCCCTCCACTTT; CDR3: CASSYAPTGYNSPLHF; V: TRBV27; size: -; D: -; J: TRBJ1-6
DNA: TGTGCCAGTAGTACGACAGGGGCCGCGCACAATCAGCCCCAGCATTTT; CDR3: CASSTTGAAHNQPQHF; V: TRBV19; size: -; D: TRBD1; J: TRBJ1-5
DNA: TGTGCCACCAGTGATTTGCATAGCGGGGGGCGCGCCTACGAGCAGTACTTC; CDR3: CATSDLHSGGRAYEQYF; V: TRBV24-1; size: -; D: TRBD2; J: TRBJ2-7
DNA: TGTGCCAGCGGGATGGGACACCTGGGACGTACTGAAGCTTTCTTT; CDR3: CASGMGHLGRTEAFF; V: TRBV6-5; size: -; D: -; J: TRBJ1-1
DNA: TGTGCCAGTAGTATCGGGAACTCCAACGAGCAGTACTTC; CDR3: CASSIGNSNEQYF; V: TRBV19; size: -; D: -; J: TRBJ2-7
DNA: TGTGCCAGTAGTTTCTACCTGACAGGGGTGGGGACTAATGAAAAACTGTTTTTT; CDR3: CASSFYLTGVGTNEKLFF; V: TRBV19; size: -; D: TRBD1; J: TRBJ1-4
DNA: TGTGCCAGCAGCCAAGGGTCTGCGATGAACACTGAAGCTTTCTTT; CDR3: CASSQGSAMNTEAFF; V: TRBV3-1/TRBV3-2; size: -; D: -; J: TRBJ1-1
DNA: TGTGCCAGCAGCTTAGCGCGGGCAGGAGGAAACACCATATATTTT; CDR3: CASSLARAGGNTIYF; V: TRBV7-8; size: -; D: -; J: TRBJ1-3
DNA: TGTGCCTGGGGTACAGGGGGCAAAAATCAGCCCCAGCATTTT; CDR3: CAWGTGGKNQPQHF; V: TRBV30; size: -; D: TRBD1; J: TRBJ1-5
DNA: TGTGCCACCAGTGATGCTAGCGGGGATAGCTCCTACAATGAGCAGTTCTTC; CDR3: CATSDASGDSSYNEQFF; V: TRBV24-1; size: few; D: TRBD2; J: TRBJ2-1
DNA: TGTGCCAGCAGCAACCCACTAGCGGGGAATCAAGAGACCCAGTACTTC; CDR3: CASSNPLAGNQETQYF; V: TRBV7-6; size: -; D: TRBD2; J: TRBJ2-5
DNA: TGTGCCAGCAGCCAAGATCCGGGACTCGCAACTAATGAAAAACTGTTTTTT; CDR3: CASSQDPGLATNEKLFF; V: TRBV3-1/TRBV3-2; size: -; D: -; J: TRBJ1-4
DNA: TGTGCCAGCAGCTCCAGGACTGGACTTTCGGCCCAGTACTTC; CDR3: CASSSRTGLSAQYF; V: TRBV3-1/TRBV3-2; size: -; D: -; J: TRBJ2-5
DNA: TGTGCCAGCAGCCAAGGCCAGGGGGCAACAGATACGCAGTATTTT; CDR3: CASSQGQGATDTQYF; V: TRBV3-1/TRBV3-2; size: -; D: TRBD1; J: TRBJ2-3
DNA: TGTGCCAGCAGTGGAACCTGGGGAACGGGAGAAAAACTGTTTTTT; CDR3: CASSGTWGTGEKLFF; V: TRBV2; size: -; D: -; J: TRBJ1-4
DNA: TGTGCCACCAGTCCAGGGGGCAGACAGCCCCAGCATTTT; CDR3: CATSPGGRQPQHF; V: TRBV24-1; size: -; D: TRBD1; J: TRBJ1-5
DNA: TGCGCCAGCAGCTTGAGTCTCACGGCAGATACGCAGTATTTT; CDR3: CASSLSLTADTQYF; V: TRBV5-1; size: -; D: -; J: TRBJ2-3
DNA: TGTGCCAGCTCACCACTAGCGGACCCGACCGGGGAGCTGTTTTTT; CDR3: CASSPLADPTGELFF; V: TRBV18; size: -; D: -; J: TRBJ2-2
DNA: TGTGCCAGCAGCTTAGTAGCGGGGAGCTCCTACAATGAGCAGTTCTTC; CDR3: CASSLVAGSSYNEQFF; V: TRBV7-2; size: -; D: TRBD2; J: TRBJ2-1
DNA: TGTGCCAGTAGGGTTGGGACAGATAATTCACCCCTCCACTTT; CDR3: CASRVGTDNSPLHF; V: TRBV19; size: -; D: TRBD1; J: TRBJ1-6
DNA: TGTGCCAGCAGTTACAGGGACAGTTCGGGGGAAGCTTTCTTT; CDR3: CASSYRDSSGEAFF; V: TRBV6-5; size: once; D: TRBD1; J: TRBJ1-1
DNA: TGCGCCAATCCGGGGGGTAGATGGAGCAATCAGCCCCAGCATTTT; CDR3: CANPGGRWSNQPQHF; V: TRBV23-1; size: -; D: -; J: TRBJ1-5
DNA: TGTGCCAGTAGTATAGGGACAGGCTTCCAAGAGACCCAGTACTTC; CDR3: CASSIGTGFQETQYF; V: TRBV19; size: -; D: TRBD1; J: TRBJ2-5
DNA: TGCGCCAGCAGCCAGGCCGCGGTTCATAATTCACCCCTCCACTTT; CDR3: CASSQAAVHNSPLHF; V: TRBV4-3; size: -; D: -; J: TRBJ1-6
DNA: TGTGCCAGCAGGAAGGACAGGGGGCAAGGCTACACCTTC; CDR3: CASRKDRGQGYTF; V: TRBV7-2; size: -; D: TRBD1; J: TRBJ1-2
DNA: TGTGCCAGCAGTTGGGACAGCGTGAACACTGAAGCTTTCTTT; CDR3: CASSWDSVNTEAFF; V: TRBV5-5; size: once; D: TRBD1; J: TRBJ1-1
DNA: TGTGCCAGCAGCGATGCCGGGACAGCATATAATTCACCCCTCCACTTT; CDR3: CASSDAGTAYNSPLHF; V: TRBV7-2; size: -; D: TRBD1; J: TRBJ1-6
DNA: TGTGCCAGTAGTAGGAGCGGTTCCTCGTTGGTGGAGACCCAGTACTTC; CDR3: CASSRSGSSLVETQYF; V: TRBV19; size: -; D: -; J: TRBJ2-5
DNA: TGTGCCAGTAGTGCGGGAGCGAATACCGGGGAGCTGTTTTTT; CDR3: CASSAGANTGELFF; V: TRBV19; size: -; D: TRBD2; J: TRBJ2-2
DNA: TGTGCCAGCAGCAAGCGTCCCGGGACTAGCGGGAGTCCGACAGATACGCAGTATTTT; CDR3: CASSKRPGTSGSPTDTQYF; V: TRBV13; size: -; D: TRBD2; J: TRBJ2-3
DNA: TGTGCCAGCAGTTCGGGGGGGACAGGGGATACGCAGTATTTT; CDR3: CASSSGGTGDTQYF; V: TRBV9; size: -; D: -; J: TRBJ2-3
DNA: TGTGCCTGGAGTTGGGGGGGAGAGACCCAGTACTTC; CDR3: CAWSWGGETQYF; V: TRBV30; size: -; D: TRBD2; J: TRBJ2-5
DNA: TGTGCCAGCACACCACCCCGGGGGGACTTCACTGAAGCTTTCTTT; CDR3: CASTPPRGDFTEAFF; V: TRBV6-5; size: -; D: -; J: TRBJ1-1
DNA: TGTGCCAGCAGTGAGGGACTAGTCCATCCTAGTGAGCAGTTCTTC; CDR3: CASSEGLVHPSEQFF; V: TRBV2; size: -; D: TRBD2; J: TRBJ2-1
DNA: TGTGCCATCAGGGGGACAGGGGGCTTTGATACTGAAGCTTTCTTT; CDR3: CAIRGTGGFDTEAFF; V: TRBV10-3; size: -; D: TRBD1; J: TRBJ1-1
DNA: TGTGCCAGCAGCCCCGAGTGGGGGCTGGTCACCGGGGAGCTGTTTTTT; CDR3: CASSPEWGLVTGELFF; V: TRBV7-6; size: -; D: -; J: TRBJ2-2
DNA: TGTGCCAGCAGACAGTCCCTGTCTGGGGCCAACGTCCTGACTTTC; CDR3: CASRQSLSGANVLTF; V: TRBV27; size: -; D: -; J: TRBJ2-6
DNA: TGTGCCACCAGTGATGGGTGGGGCACAGAAGCTTTCTTT; CDR3: CATSDGWGTEAFF; V: TRBV24-1; size: once; D: -; J: TRBJ1-1
DNA: TGCGCCAGCAGCCAAGGGGCCGGACAGGGGGCGGGTGGAAACACCATATATTTT; CDR3: CASSQGAGQGAGGNTIYF; V: TRBV4-1; size: few; D: TRBD1; J: TRBJ1-3
DNA: TGTGCCACCAGAGAACCATGGGGGGACTATGGCTACACCTTC; CDR3: CATREPWGDYGYTF; V: TRBV15; size: -; D: -; J: TRBJ1-2
DNA: TGTGCCAGCAGCTTAATTCCGGGACAGGGGAGCTATGGCTACACCTTC; CDR3: CASSLIPGQGSYGYTF; V: TRBV5-6; size: -; D: TRBD1; J: TRBJ1-2
DNA: TGTGCCAGCAGCGTCGACAGGGCTAACACTGAAGCTTTCTTT; CDR3: CASSVDRANTEAFF; V: TRBV7-9; size: few; D: TRBD1; J: TRBJ1-1
DNA: TGTGCCAGCAGTCTAGTAGGTGTCACCTACAATGAGCAGTTCTTC; CDR3: CASSLVGVTYNEQFF; V: TRBV27; size: once; D: -; J: TRBJ2-1
DNA: TGTGCCAGTAGTATCATTCCGGGATTCAAAAACATTCAGTACTTC; CDR3: CASSIIPGFKNIQYF; V: TRBV19; size: once; D: -; J: TRBJ2-4
DNA: TGCAGCGTTGCGTCGGACAGCTATGGCTACACCTTC; CDR3: CSVASDSYGYTF; V: TRBV29-1; size: -; D: -; J: TRBJ1-2
DNA: TGTGCCAGCAGTACCCCAGGGAACTATGGCTACACCTTC; CDR3: CASSTPGNYGYTF; V: TRBV11-2; size: -; D: -; J: TRBJ1-2
DNA: TGTGCCAGCAGCTTCGGCCTCGGGAGCTCCTACAATGAGCAGTTCTTC; CDR3: CASSFGLGSSYNEQFF; V: TRBV11-2; size: -; D: -; J: TRBJ2-1
DNA: TGTGCCATCACCCCACAGACTAGTGACTATGGCTACACCTTC; CDR3: CAITPQTSDYGYTF; V: TRBV10-3; size: -; D: -; J: TRBJ1-2